Following are 17 T cell receptor beta chains from one sample sequenced in a study of immune characterization of retroperitoneal liposarcoma. TCRdb processed the PCR reads anew with MiXCR; each CDR3 protein has one entry. The sample lists around 12,000 distinct CDR3 sequences; 47% were seen once. The sequenced material came from tumor tissue. These receptors came from a female donor with retroperitoneal liposarcoma.

The chain has TRBV6-1 and TRBJ2-1, with unresolved D. The germline CDR1 and CDR2 sequences are MNHNS and SASEGT. The CDR3 has 11 residues. Trimming stripped 5 bases from V and 4 bases from J, with 3 bases between. This CDR3 is CASSQYNEQFF. The DNA for the CDR3 is TGTGCCAGCAGTCAATACAATGAGCAGTTCTTC.

The V and J genes are TRBV7-4 and TRBJ2-5; D not resolved. TRBJ2-7 explains the end of the DNA better; the J call may be wrong. CDR3 length: 13 amino acids. The germline V gene encodes CDR1 SGHVT and CDR2 SQSDAQ. CDR3 sequence (DNA): TGTGCCAGCAGCTTAGAAAATGGTTACGAGCAGTACTTC. Translation gives CASSLENGYEQYF.

The table lists this clonotype with many counts. The rearrangement links TRBV7-2 to TRBJ2-1; 9 bases map to TRBD1. This CDR3 is built from 15 residues. CDR1 and CDR2 (germline): SGHTA, FQGNSA. V dropped 4 bases and J dropped 10; count of bases not matched to a gene: 11. CDR3 DNA: TGTGCCAGCAGCTCTCCCGGGACAGGGTCAGGCGAGCAGTTCTTC. It encodes CASSSPGTGSGEQFF.

V usage is TRBV6-5 and J usage is TRBJ2-1; TRBD2 matches 11 bases. CDR1 and CDR2 from the germline V gene are MNHEY and SVGAGI. Trimming removed 0 bases from V and 7 bases from J; junction bases left unmatched: 8. CDR3 length: 17 amino acids. This chain's CDR3 is CASSYSSTSGGSNEQFF. Written as DNA, the CDR3 is TGTGCCAGCAGTTACTCGAGCACTAGCGGGGGCTCGAATGAGCAGTTCTTC.

This clonotype was recorded many times. The rearrangement uses TRBV6-6 and TRBJ2-1, with TRBD2 matching over 12 bases. The DNA matches TRBJ2-7 better at its end, which makes the J call doubtful. The CDR3 length is 17 residues. Germline assignment: CDR1 MNHNY and CDR2 SVGAGI (reference sequence). The CDR3 nucleotides read TGTGCCAGCAGTTCGCTAGCGGGGGGGCCAGCCGACAATGAGCAGTACTTC. The encoded protein is CASSSLAGGPADNEQYF.

This clonotype was detected once. The CDR3 is CASTRQGRETQYF. CDR3 nucleotides: TGTGCCAGCACTAGACAGGGAAGGGAGACCCAGTACTTC. The gene calls are TRBV6-1 and TRBJ2-5; 7 nucleotides line up with TRBD1. V lost 7 bases, J lost 5 bases, and 7 bases stayed unmatched. This CDR3 has 13 residues. Germline V gives CDR1 MNHNS, CDR2 SASEGT.

The chain recombines TRBV12-3 or TRBV12-4 with TRBJ1-1; possible D gene TRBD1, 5 bases. The CDR3 extends over 12 amino acids. Trimming left V 5 bases short and J 5 bases short, with 9 bases between. This CDR3 reads CASSGDVTEAFF. The CDR3 DNA sequence: TGTGCCAGCAGTGGGGACGTTACTGAAGCTTTCTTT.

Of note for this clonotype: A read error may produce the germline difference seen at one junction end. The chain is built from TRBV11-1 and TRBJ2-7, with D unclear. Germline CDR1 reads SGHAT; CDR2 reads FQDESV (reference sequence). The CDR3 is 13 amino acids. DNA for the CDR3: TGTGCCAGCAGCTCGGTATCACCGGGTGGGCGGTTCTTC. Translated: CASSSVSPGGRFF.

This clonotype was detected a few times. The chain uses TRBV6-1 and TRBJ1-1; D is possibly TRBD1 (5 bases). Per the germline V gene, CDR1 is MNHNS and CDR2 is SASEGT. V shed 4 bases and J shed 4 bases, with 16 bases lying between them. CDR3 size: 15 residues. This CDR3 is CASSARTGSATEAFF. DNA for the CDR3: TGTGCCAGCAGTGCCCGAACAGGTTCGGCCACTGAAGCTTTCTTT.

This clonotype appeared many times. This rearrangement joins TRBV12-3 or TRBV12-4 to TRBJ2-1, with D possibly being TRBD1 (6 bases). The J call may not be correct, given that the DNA end is closer to TRBJ2-7. The CDR3 covers 15 residues. As DNA, the CDR3 is TGTGCCAGCAGTCTCCCGACAGGAAGCTCCTACGAGCAGTACTTC. Translation gives CASSLPTGSSYEQYF.

Regarding this clonotype: A read error may be the cause here, since a much bigger clone is one base away. J is TRBJ2-1 and V is TRBV6-6; the match to TRBD2 covers 14 bases. The CDR3 consists of 16 residues. Germline CDR1 and CDR2: MNHNY and SVGAGI (reference sequence). With V trimmed by 1 base and J by 9 bases, 5 bases remained unmatched. The CDR3 loop is CASSYLGLAGEFEQFF. The CDR3 DNA reads as TGTGCCAGCAGTTACTTGGGACTAGCGGGAGAGTTTGAGCAGTTCTTC.

The chain is built from TRBV12-3 or TRBV12-4 and TRBJ1-6; maybe TRBD1 (6 bases). The CDR3 sequence is 16 residues long. The CDR3 loop reads CAKTKGEGGDNSPLHF. The CDR3 DNA sequence: TGTGCTAAAACAAAGGGCGAGGGGGGTGATAATTCACCCCTCCACTTT.

This clonotype came up a few times. The chain couples TRBV11-3 to TRBJ2-3; tentatively, D is TRBD1 or TRBD2 (5 bases each). Trimming left V 4 bases short and J 1 base short, with 9 bases between. From germline, CDR1 is SGHNT and CDR2 YENEEA. The CDR3 length is 14 residues. The DNA of the CDR3 is TGTGCCAGCAGCTCAAGAGGGGGCACAGATACGCAGTATTTT. This codes for CASSSRGGTDTQYF.

The rearrangement joins TRBV6-1 to TRBJ1-3; D is undetermined. The CDR3 loop spans 14 amino acids. CDR1 and CDR2 (germline): MNHNS, SASEGT. Trimming took off 3 bases at V and 0 bases at J, with 6 bases between the two ends. In nucleotides, the CDR3 is TGTGCCAGCAGTGACAGTCGCTCTGGAAACACCATATATTTT. Protein product: CASSDSRSGNTIYF.

V and J are TRBV25-1 and TRBJ2-5; 11 nucleotides line up with TRBD2. The germline gives CDR1 MGHDK, CDR2 SYGVNS. V shed 2 bases and J 3 bases; nucleotides not matched to a gene: 11. The CDR3 spans 18 residues. CDR3 residues: CASSEPRLAGTQKETQYF. The CDR3 DNA reads TGTGCCAGCAGTGAACCGAGACTAGCGGGAACTCAGAAAGAGACCCAGTACTTC.

This chain links TRBV11-3 with TRBJ2-5, with a tentative D call TRBD2 (7 bases). V was clipped by 5 bases and J by 4 bases, with 20 bases between them. The CDR3 has 16 amino acids. Germline CDR1 is SGHNT and CDR2 is YENEEA. CDR3 in amino acids: CASSHLGGGGLETQYF. The CDR3 DNA reads as TGTGCCAGCAGCCACCTAGGTGGCGGGGGCCTAGAGACCCAGTACTTC.

This clonotype was found a few times. As DNA, the CDR3 is TGTGCCAGCAGCTTAATGAGCGGGGGGTACAATGAGCAGTTCTTC. It yields the protein CASSLMSGGYNEQFF. This chain uses TRBV7-2 with TRBJ2-1, with 9 bases that match TRBD2. The length of the CDR3 is 15 residues. V gave up 2 bases and J gave up 4 bases; unmatched junction bases: 3. Germline CDR1 SGHTA, CDR2 FQGNSA.